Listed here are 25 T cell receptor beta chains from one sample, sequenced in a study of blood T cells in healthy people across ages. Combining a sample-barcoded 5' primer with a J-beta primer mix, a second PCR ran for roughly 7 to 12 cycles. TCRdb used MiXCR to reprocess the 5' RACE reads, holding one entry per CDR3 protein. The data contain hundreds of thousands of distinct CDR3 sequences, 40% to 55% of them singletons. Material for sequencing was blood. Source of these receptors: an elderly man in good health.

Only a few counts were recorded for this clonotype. CDR3 protein: CASRDPGNSNQPQHF. CDR3 DNA sequence: TGTGCCAGCAGGGACCCGGGGAATAGCAATCAGCCCCAGCATTTT. The chain is built from TRBV6-2 or TRBV6-3 and TRBJ1-5; no clear D. V was cut by 6 bases and J by 0 bases, with 12 bases left in between. CDR1 and CDR2 (germline): MNHEY, SVGEGT. The CDR3 has 15 amino acids.

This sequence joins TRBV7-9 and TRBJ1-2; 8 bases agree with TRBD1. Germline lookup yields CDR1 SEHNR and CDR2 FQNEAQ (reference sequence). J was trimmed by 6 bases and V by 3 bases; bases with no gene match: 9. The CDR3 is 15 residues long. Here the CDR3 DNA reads TGTGCCAGCAGCTTTCTGGACAGGGTCGCAAATGGCTACACCTTC. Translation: CASSFLDRVANGYTF.

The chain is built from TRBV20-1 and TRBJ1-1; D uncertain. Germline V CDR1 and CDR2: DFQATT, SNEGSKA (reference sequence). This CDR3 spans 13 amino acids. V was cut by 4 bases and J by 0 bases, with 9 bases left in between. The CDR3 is CSATPSVNTEAFF. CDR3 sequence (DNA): TGCAGTGCTACTCCCTCAGTGAACACTGAAGCTTTCTTT.

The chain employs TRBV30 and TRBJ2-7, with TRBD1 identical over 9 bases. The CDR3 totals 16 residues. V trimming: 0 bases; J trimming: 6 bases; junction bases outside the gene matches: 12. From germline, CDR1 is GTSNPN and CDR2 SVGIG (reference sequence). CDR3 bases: TGTGCCTGGAGTGTACGGAGGGACAGGGTCCCCCGCGAGCAGTACTTC. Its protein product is CAWSVRRDRVPREQYF.

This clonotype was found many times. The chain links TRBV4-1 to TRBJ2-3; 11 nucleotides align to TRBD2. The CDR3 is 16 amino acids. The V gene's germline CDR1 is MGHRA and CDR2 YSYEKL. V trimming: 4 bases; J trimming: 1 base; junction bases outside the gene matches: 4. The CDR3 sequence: CASSRSLAGGTDTQYF. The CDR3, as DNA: TGCGCCAGCAGCCGTTCACTAGCGGGGGGCACAGATACGCAGTATTTT.

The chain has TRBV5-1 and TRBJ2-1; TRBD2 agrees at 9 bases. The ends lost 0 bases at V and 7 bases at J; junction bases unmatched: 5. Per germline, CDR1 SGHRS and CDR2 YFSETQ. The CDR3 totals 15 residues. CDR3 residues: CASSLVGTSQNEQFF. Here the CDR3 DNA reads TGCGCCAGCAGCTTGGTAGGGACTAGCCAAAATGAGCAGTTCTTC. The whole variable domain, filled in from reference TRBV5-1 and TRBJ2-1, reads KAGVTQTPRYLIKTRGQQVTLSCSPISGHRSVSWYQQTPGQGLQFLFEYFSETQRNKGNFPGRFSGRQFSNSRSEMNVSTLELGDSALYLCASSLVGTSQNEQFFGPGTRLTVL.

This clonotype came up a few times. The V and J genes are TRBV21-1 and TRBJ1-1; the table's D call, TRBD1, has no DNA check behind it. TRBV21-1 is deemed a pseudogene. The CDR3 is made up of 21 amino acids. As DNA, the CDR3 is TGTGCCAGCAGCAAACCACAGGGGGTCCTCAGAAAACGATACTTGAACACTGAAGCTTTCTTT. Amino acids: CASSKPQGVLRKRYLNTEAFF.

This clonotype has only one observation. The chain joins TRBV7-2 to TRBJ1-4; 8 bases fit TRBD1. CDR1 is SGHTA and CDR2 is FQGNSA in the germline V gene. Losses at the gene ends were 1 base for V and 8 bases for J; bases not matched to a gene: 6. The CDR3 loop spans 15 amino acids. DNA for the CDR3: TGTGCCAGCAGCTTAGTTGCAGGGGGCTGGGAAAAACTGTTTTTT. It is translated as CASSLVAGGWEKLFF.

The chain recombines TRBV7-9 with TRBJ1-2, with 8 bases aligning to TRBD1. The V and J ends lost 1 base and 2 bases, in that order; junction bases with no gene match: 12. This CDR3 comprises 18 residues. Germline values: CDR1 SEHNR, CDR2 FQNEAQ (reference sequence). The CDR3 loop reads CASSLGGAGGLGNYGYTF. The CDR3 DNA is TGTGCCAGCAGCTTAGGGGGGGCAGGGGGCCTCGGGAACTATGGCTACACCTTC.

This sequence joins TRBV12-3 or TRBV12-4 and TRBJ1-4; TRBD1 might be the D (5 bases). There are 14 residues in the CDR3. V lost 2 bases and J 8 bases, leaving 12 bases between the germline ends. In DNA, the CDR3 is TGTGCCAGCAGTTTATGGCAGGGAGGCGAAAAACTGTTTTTT. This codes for CASSLWQGGEKLFF.

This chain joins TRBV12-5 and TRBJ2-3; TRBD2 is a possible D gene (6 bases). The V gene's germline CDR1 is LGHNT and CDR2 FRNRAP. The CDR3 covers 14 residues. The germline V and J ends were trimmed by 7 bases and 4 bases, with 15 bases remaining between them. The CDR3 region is CASAPGVPADTQYF. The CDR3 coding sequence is TGTGCTAGTGCCCCGGGAGTGCCGGCAGATACGCAGTATTTT.

The CDR3 DNA follows: TGCAGTGCAAGTAGACAGGTGAACTCCTACGAGCAGTACTTC. It codes for CSASRQVNSYEQYF. This chain connects TRBV20-1 to TRBJ2-7; weak D call: TRBD1 (6 bases). The CDR3 is 14 amino acids. Trimming removed 6 bases at V and 0 bases at J, with 15 bases between. In germline, CDR1 is DFQATT, CDR2 SNEGSKA (reference sequence).

The CDR3 DNA is TGTGCCAGCAGTCTGACTCCAGGACAAGGGAACTCACCCCTCCACTTT. It is translated as CASSLTPGQGNSPLHF. The chain couples TRBV27 to TRBJ1-6, with a tentative D call TRBD1 (5 bases). Germline V gene sequence: CDR1 MNHEY, CDR2 SMNVEV (reference sequence). V shed 5 bases and J shed 10 bases, with 21 bases lying between them. This CDR3 has 16 amino acids.

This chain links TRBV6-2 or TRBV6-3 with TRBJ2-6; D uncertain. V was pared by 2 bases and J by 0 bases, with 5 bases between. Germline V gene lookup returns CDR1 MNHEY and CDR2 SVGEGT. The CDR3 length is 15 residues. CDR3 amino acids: CASSYTRSGANVLTF. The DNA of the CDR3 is TGTGCCAGCAGTTACACCCGCTCTGGGGCCAACGTCCTGACTTTC.

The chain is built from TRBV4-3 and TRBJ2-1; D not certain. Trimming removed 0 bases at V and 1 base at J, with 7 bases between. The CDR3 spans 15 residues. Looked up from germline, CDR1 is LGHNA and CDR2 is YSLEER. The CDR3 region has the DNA TGCGCCAGCAGCCAAGAAATTGTGTCCTACAATGAGCAGTTCTTC. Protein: CASSQEIVSYNEQFF.

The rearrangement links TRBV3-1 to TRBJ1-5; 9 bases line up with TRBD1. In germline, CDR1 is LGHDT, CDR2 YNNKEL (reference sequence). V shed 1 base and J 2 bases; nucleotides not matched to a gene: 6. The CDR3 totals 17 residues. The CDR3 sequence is CASSQGRGTGCNQPQHF. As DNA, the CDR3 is TGTGCCAGCAGCCAAGGTAGAGGGACAGGGTGCAATCAGCCCCAGCATTTT.

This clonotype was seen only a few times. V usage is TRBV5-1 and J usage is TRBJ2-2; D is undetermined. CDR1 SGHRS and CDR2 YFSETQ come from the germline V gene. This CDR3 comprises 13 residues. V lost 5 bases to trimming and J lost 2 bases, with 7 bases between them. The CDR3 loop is CASSTDNTGELFF. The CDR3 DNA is TGCGCCAGCAGTACTGATAACACCGGGGAGCTGTTTTTT.

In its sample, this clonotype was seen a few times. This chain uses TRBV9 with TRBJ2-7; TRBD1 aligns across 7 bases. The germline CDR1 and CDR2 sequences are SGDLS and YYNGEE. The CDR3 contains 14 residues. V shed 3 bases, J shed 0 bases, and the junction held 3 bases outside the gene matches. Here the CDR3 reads CASSAGGFSYEQYF. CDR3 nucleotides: TGTGCCAGCAGCGCAGGGGGATTCTCCTACGAGCAGTACTTC. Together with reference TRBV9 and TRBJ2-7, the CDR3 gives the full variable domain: DSGVTQTPKHLITATGQRVTLRCSPRSGDLSVYWYQQSLDQGLQFLIQYYNGEERAKGNILERFSAQQFPDLHSELNLSSLELGDSALYFCASSAGGFSYEQYFGPGTRLTVT.

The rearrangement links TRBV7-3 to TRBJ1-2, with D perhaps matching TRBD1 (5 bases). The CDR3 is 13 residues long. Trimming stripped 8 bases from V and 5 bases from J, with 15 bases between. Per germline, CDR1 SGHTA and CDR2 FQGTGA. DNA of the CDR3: TGTGCCAGCGGCCCCGACGGGGGGTATGGCTACACCTTC. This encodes CASGPDGGYGYTF. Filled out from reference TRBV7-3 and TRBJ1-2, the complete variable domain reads GAGVSQTPSNKVTEKGKYVELRCDPISGHTALYWYRQSLGQGPEFLIYFQGTGAADDSGLPNDRFFAVRPEGSVSTLKIQRTERGDSAVYLCASGPDGGYGYTFGSGTRLTVV.

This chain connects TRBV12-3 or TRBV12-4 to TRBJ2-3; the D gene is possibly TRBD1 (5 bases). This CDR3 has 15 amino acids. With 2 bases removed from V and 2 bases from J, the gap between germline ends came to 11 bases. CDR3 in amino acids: CASSLQDTHTDTQYF. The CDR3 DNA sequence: TGTGCCAGCAGTTTACAGGACACTCACACAGATACGCAGTATTTT.

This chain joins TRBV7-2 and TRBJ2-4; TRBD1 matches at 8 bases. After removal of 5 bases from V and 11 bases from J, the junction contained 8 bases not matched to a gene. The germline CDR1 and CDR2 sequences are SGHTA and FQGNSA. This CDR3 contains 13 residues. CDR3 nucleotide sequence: TGTGCCAGCAGCACCCGGACAGGGCCGTTTCAGTACTTC. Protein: CASSTRTGPFQYF. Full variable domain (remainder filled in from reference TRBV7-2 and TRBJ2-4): GAGVSQSPSNKVTEKGKDVELRCDPISGHTALYWYRQSLGQGLEFLIYFQGNSAPDKSGLPSDRFSAERTGGSVSTLTIQRTQQEDSAVYLCASSTRTGPFQYFGAGTRLSVL.

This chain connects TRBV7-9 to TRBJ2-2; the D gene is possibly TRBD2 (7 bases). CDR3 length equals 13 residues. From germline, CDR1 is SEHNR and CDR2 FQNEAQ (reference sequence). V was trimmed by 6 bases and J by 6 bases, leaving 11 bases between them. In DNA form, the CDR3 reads TGTGCCAGCAGTCGGCGGGGGCCCGGGGAGCTGTTTTTT. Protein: CASSRRGPGELFF.

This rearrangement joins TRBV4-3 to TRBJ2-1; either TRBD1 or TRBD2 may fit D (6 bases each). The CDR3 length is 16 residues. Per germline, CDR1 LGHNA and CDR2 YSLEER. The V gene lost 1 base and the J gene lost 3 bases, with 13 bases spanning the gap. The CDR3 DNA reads TGCGCCAGCAGCCAAGGGGCCCGGGGGCTCTACAATGAGCAGTTCTTC. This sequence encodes CASSQGARGLYNEQFF.

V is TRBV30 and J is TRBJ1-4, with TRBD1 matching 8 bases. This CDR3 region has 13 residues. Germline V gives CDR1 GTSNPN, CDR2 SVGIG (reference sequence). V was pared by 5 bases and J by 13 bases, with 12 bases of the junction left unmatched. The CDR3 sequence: CAWAGTGRGGLFF. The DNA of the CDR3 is TGTGCCTGGGCTGGGACAGGCCGGGGTGGACTGTTTTTT.

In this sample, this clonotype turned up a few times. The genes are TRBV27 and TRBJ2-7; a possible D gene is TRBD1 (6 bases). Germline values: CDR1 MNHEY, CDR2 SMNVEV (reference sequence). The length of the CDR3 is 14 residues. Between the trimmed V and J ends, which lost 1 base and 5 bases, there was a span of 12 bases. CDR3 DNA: TGTGCCAGCAGTTTATTTACAGGGCGGGACGAGCAGTACTTC. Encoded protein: CASSLFTGRDEQYF.